This entry concerns a single T cell receptor (beta chain). This specimen belongs to a study of T cell responses to AZD1222 COVID-19 vaccine. Germline V gene sequence: CDR1 SNHLY, CDR2 FYNNEI. This CDR3 spans 15 amino acids. V lost 3 bases and J lost 0; bases outside the gene matches: 5. Method: immunoSEQ multiplex PCR; TCRdb's copy keeps in-frame clones and lacks some. Here the sample spans some 150,000 clones, 85% to 95% being singletons. The gene calls are TRBV2 and TRBJ2-7; 7 bases align to TRBD1. The sequence was obtained from an adult who received the AZD1222 COVID-19 vaccine. This specimen consisted of peripheral blood, obtained 28 days after the second AZD1222 dose. DNA for the CDR3: TGTGCCAGCAGTGATATACAGGGGTCCTCCTACGAGCAGTACTTC. Amino acids: CASSDIQGSSYEQYF. Looking up the rest from reference TRBV2 and TRBJ2-7 gives the full variable domain: EPEVTQTPSHQVTQMGQEVILRCVPISNHLYFYWYRQILGQKVEFLVSFYNNEISEKSEIFDDQFSVERPDGSNFTLKIRSTKLEDSAMYFCASSDIQGSSYEQYFGPGTRLTVT.